Here is one TCR beta chain with its context. The study ran its PCR with 60 Vbeta and 13 Jbeta primers. The protocol was immunoSEQ multiplex PCR, while the TCRdb copy is restricted to in-frame clones and leaves out a portion. The table includes 85,000 to 95,000 clones, roughly 72% detected once. The sample is drawn from a study of cytomegalovirus exposure and HLA in healthy donors. This TCR derives from a man aged 25-40 years in good health and CMV-seropositive. Sequencing input: PBMCs.

The CDR3 region is CAIHPTQGSESPLHF. The CDR3 DNA sequence: TGTGCCATTCACCCAACACAGGGCTCAGAGTCACCCCTCCACTTT. This chain uses TRBV5-4 with TRBJ1-6; D may be TRBD1 (6 bases). Per the germline V gene, CDR1 is SGHNT and CDR2 is YYREEE (reference sequence). The CDR3 is 15 residues long. Trimming shortened V by 9 bases and J by 10 bases, and 23 bases separated the two germline ends.